This is a list of T cell receptor beta chains from one sample in a study of cytomegalovirus exposure and HLA in healthy donors. TCRdb's table, derived via immunoSEQ multiplex PCR, lists solely in-frame clones and lacks some. This sample contains tens of thousands of clones. Sequencing was carried out using PBMCs. Source of these receptors: a woman in her thirties or forties in good health and CMV-seropositive. Each CDR3 is given with its conserved first and last residue. A D gene is named only where the DNA matches it firmly.

j_call v_call cdr3_length d_call cdr3_nt cdr3_aa
TRBJ2-1 TRBV7-9 16 NA TGTGCCAGCAGCTGGGAGCCTCCGGGGTACCGGAATGAGCAGTTCTTC CASSWEPPGYRNEQFF
TRBJ1-2 TRBV30 14 TRBD1 TGTGCCTGGAGCGAAACCCGGGACAGGCATGGCTACACCTTC CAWSETRDRHGYTF
TRBJ2-3 TRBV6-4 17 NA TGTGCCAGCAGTGACTCGCGGGTTGGGGGAGGAGCAGATACGCAGTATTTT CASSDSRVGGGADTQYF
TRBJ2-6 TRBV2 13 NA TGTGCCAGCAGCCCGGCTGGAGCCAACGTCTTGACTTTC CASSPAGANVLTF
TRBJ1-2 TRBV25-1 14 TRBD1 TGTGCCAGCAGTGAAGTACAGGGGGCAATCGGCTACACCTTC CASSEVQGAIGYTF
TRBJ2-3 TRBV27 17 TRBD1 TGTGCCAGCAGTCACGACCAGACAGGGGCCAGCACAGATACGCAGTATTTT CASSHDQTGASTDTQYF
TRBJ2-2 TRBV4-3 16 NA TGCGCCAGCAGCCAAGATCCAGGGGCGCAGAACGGGGAGCTGTTTTTT CASSQDPGAQNGELFF
TRBJ1-6 TRBV7-3 12 NA TGTGCCAGCAGCCGAGAGGGTTCACCCCTCCACTTT CASSREGSPLHF
TRBJ1-4 TRBV4-1 16 TRBD1 TGCGCCAGCAGCCGGTTAAACAGGGGAACTAATGAAAAACTGTTTTTT CASSRLNRGTNEKLFF
TRBJ2-3 TRBV14 16 NA TGTGCCAGCAGCCAAGATTGGGGACACTTCACAGATACGCAGTATTTT CASSQDWGHFTDTQYF
TRBJ2-2 TRBV2 15 TRBD2 TGTGCCATTGCTCTAGCGGGAGAGATTACCGGGGAGCTGTTTTTT CAIALAGEITGELFF
TRBJ2-7 TRBV4-1 14 NA TGCGCCAGCAGCCCATCACAGAATTCCTACGAGCAGTACTTC CASSPSQNSYEQYF
TRBJ1-5 TRBV2 13 NA TGTGCCAGCAGTGTGGAGGGTGATCAGCCCCAGCATTTT CASSVEGDQPQHF
TRBJ2-1 TRBV29-1 13 NA TGCAGCGTTGAATCGGGGTTCGACAATGAGCAGTTCTTC CSVESGFDNEQFF
TRBJ1-2 TRBV5-4 14 TRBD1 TGTGCCAGCAGCACATCAGGGGGCCGCTATGGCTACACCTTC CASSTSGGRYGYTF
TRBJ2-7 TRBV7-2 13 NA TGTGCCAGCAGCTTTTGGGGGGGCCACGAGCAGTACTTC CASSFWGGHEQYF
TRBJ2-1 TRBV5-4 14 TRBD1 TGTGCCAGCAGCATGACGGGACAGTACAATGAGCAGTTCTTC CASSMTGQYNEQFF
TRBJ2-7 TRBV29-1 11 TRBD1 TGCAGCGTTGAGGGGACAGGGGAGGAGTACTTC CSVEGTGEEYF
TRBJ1-5 TRBV6-4 13 NA TGTGCCAGCAGTGAAAAGCTCAATCAGCCCCAGCATTTT CASSEKLNQPQHF
TRBJ1-2 TRBV6-4 15 NA TGTGCCAGCAGTGAAGGGGCAGGCGACAGCTATGGCTACACCTTC CASSEGAGDSYGYTF
TRBJ2-2 TRBV9 15 TRBD2 TGTGCCAGCAGCGTCGGAACGGGGGGACCCGGGGAGCTGTTTTTT CASSVGTGGPGELFF
TRBJ2-3 TRBV11-3 14 NA TGTGCCAGCAGCTTAGACAGAAGCACAGATACGCAGTATTTT CASSLDRSTDTQYF
TRBJ1-4 TRBV25-1 13 NA TGTGCCAGCAGTGACAGGGTGCGGGAAAAACTGTTTTTT CASSDRVREKLFF
TRBJ2-1 TRBV4-1 15 NA TGCGCCAGCAGCCAAGCTGGGCTAGGAGGCAATGAGCAGTTCTTC CASSQAGLGGNEQFF